The rows below give T cell receptor beta chains drawn from one sample of a study of regulatory and conventional T cells in RAG deficiency. TCRdb's copy holds only in-frame clones and misses some; the assay was immunoSEQ multiplex PCR. The sample includes 45,000 or so clones, about 87% of them seen just once. The data were also submitted as part of a second study, on regulatory T cells.

Sequencing was carried out using CD4+ effector T cells sorted from blood. The receptors shown here come from a human donor in good health. Both conserved end residues are part of each CDR3. D genes are given only for firm matches. For some rows the clone size is stated as once, few or many, or as a class when expanded; others skip it.

j_call	clone_size	d_call	v_call	cdr3_aa	cdr3_nt
TRBJ2-2	-	TRBD2	TRBV4-1	CASSQGAAGPVGELFF	TGCGCCAGCAGCCAAGGAGCAGCGGGGCCCGTTGGGGAGCTGTTTTTT
TRBJ1-1	-	-	TRBV6-6	CASSYGDPGGNTEAFF	TGTGCCAGCAGTTACGGAGACCCTGGGGGGAACACTGAAGCTTTCTTT
TRBJ1-4	-	-	TRBV5-4	CASSQDGGGEKLFF	TGTGCCAGCAGCCAGGACGGCGGTGGAGAAAAACTGTTTTTT
TRBJ1-1	-	-	TRBV19	CASSRGPENTEAFF	TGTGCCAGTAGTAGAGGGCCCGAGAACACTGAAGCTTTCTTT
TRBJ2-1	-	-	TRBV5-1	CASSSVTGYNEQFF	TGCGCCAGCAGCTCCGTAACAGGTTACAATGAGCAGTTCTTC
TRBJ2-1	-	TRBD2	TRBV28	CASSSPSGSNEQFF	TGTGCCAGCAGTTCGCCGAGCGGGAGTAATGAGCAGTTCTTC
TRBJ2-2	-	-	TRBV27	CASSLQATGELFF	TGTGCCAGCAGTTTACAGGCCACCGGGGAGCTGTTTTTT
TRBJ2-2	-	TRBD2	TRBV9	CASSPRLAGENTGELFF	TGTGCCAGCAGCCCCCGCCTAGCGGGAGAGAACACCGGGGAGCTGTTTTTT
TRBJ2-3	-	-	TRBV18	CASSPPAPSTDTQYF	TGTGCCAGCTCACCCCCGGCGCCTAGCACAGATACGCAGTATTTT
TRBJ1-2	-	-	TRBV6-1	CASSERGLNYGYTF	TGTGCCAGCAGTGAGCGGGGGCTTAACTATGGCTACACCTTC
TRBJ2-1	once	TRBD1	TRBV7-9	CASSLASVGQVDEQFF	TGTGCCAGCAGCTTAGCGTCGGTGGGACAGGTTGATGAGCAGTTCTTC
TRBJ2-7	-	-	TRBV6-1	CAAHDPAFGQYF	TGTGCCGCCCACGATCCGGCCTTCGGGCAGTACTTC
TRBJ2-7	-	-	TRBV13	CASSLTAESYEQYF	TGTGCCAGCAGCTTAACAGCGGAATCCTACGAGCAGTACTTC
TRBJ2-1	-	TRBD2	TRBV5-1	CASSLTSGGPKEQFF	TGCGCCAGCAGCTTGACCTCGGGGGGGCCGAAGGAGCAGTTCTTC
TRBJ1-2	-	-	TRBV11-2	CASSLNDLGGYTF	TGTGCCAGCAGCTTAAACGACTTGGGTGGCTACACCTTC
TRBJ2-7	few	-	TRBV14	CASSRGPTYEQYF	TGTGCCAGCAGCCGGGGGCCTACCTACGAGCAGTACTTC
TRBJ2-4	-	-	TRBV19	CASEAGGGSKNIQYF	TGTGCCAGTGAGGCAGGTGGAGGGAGCAAAAACATTCAGTACTTC
TRBJ1-1	-	-	TRBV10-2	CASGIYTEAFF	TGCGCCAGCGGGATTTACACTGAAGCTTTCTTT
TRBJ2-7	-	-	TRBV15	CATSLRHRVASYEQYF	TGTGCCACCAGCCTCCGACACAGGGTTGCCTCCTACGAGCAGTACTTC
TRBJ1-5	-	TRBD1	TRBV18	CASSPPGTGWSRPQHF	TGTGCCAGCTCACCTCCCGGGACAGGGTGGTCTAGGCCCCAGCATTTT
TRBJ2-3	-	-	TRBV11-1	CASSLPRDTQYF	TGTGCCAGCAGCCTTCCGAGAGATACGCAGTATTTT
TRBJ2-2	-	-	TRBV6-5	CASSYPNTGGLFF	TGTGCCAGCAGTTACCCGAACACCGGGGGGCTGTTTTTT
TRBJ1-2	-	-	TRBV6-5	CASSAPRPGYTF	TGTGCCAGCAGTGCCCCTAGGCCGGGCTACACCTTC
TRBJ1-3	-	-	TRBV28	CASSLPGSSGNTIYF	TGTGCCAGCAGTTTACCAGGGAGCTCTGGAAACACCATATATTTT
TRBJ1-1	-	-	TRBV7-6	CASSLAYRNTEAFF	TGTGCCAGCAGCTTAGCGTACAGGAACACTGAAGCTTTCTTT
TRBJ2-7	few	TRBD1	TRBV19	CASSLIGTGIFEQYF	TGTGCCAGTAGTCTAATCGGGACAGGGATTTTCGAGCAGTACTTC
TRBJ1-4	-	-	TRBV28	CASITTGAGEKLFF	TGTGCCAGCATAACTACCGGGGCGGGGGAAAAACTGTTTTTT
TRBJ1-4	-	-	TRBV2	CASMGGTYEKLFF	TGTGCCAGCATGGGGGGCACTTATGAAAAACTGTTTTTT
TRBJ2-3	-	-	TRBV5-1	CASSLFATDTQYF	TGCGCCAGCAGCTTGTTTGCCACAGATACGCAGTATTTT
TRBJ2-7	-	-	TRBV6-1	CASTPGGGKREQYF	TGTGCCAGCACCCCCGGTGGAGGAAAGCGGGAGCAGTACTTC
TRBJ2-2	-	-	TRBV30	CASPKGVAGELFF	TGTGCCTCGCCAAAGGGAGTGGCCGGGGAGCTGTTTTTT
TRBJ2-1	-	TRBD2	TRBV5-1	CARSLGRGGGAPHNEQFF	TGCGCCCGCAGCTTGGGAAGGGGCGGGGGGGCGCCACACAATGAGCAGTTCTTC
TRBJ2-1	-	TRBD2	TRBV7-9	CAPGEGRNEQFF	TGTGCCCCCGGGGAGGGGAGAAATGAGCAGTTCTTC
TRBJ2-3	-	TRBD2	TRBV5-1	CASSLRAGGDTQYF	TGCGCCAGCAGCTTGAGGGCGGGGGGAGATACGCAGTATTTT
TRBJ2-5	once	-	TRBV27	CASGGYQETQYF	TGTGCCAGCGGGGGATACCAAGAGACCCAGTACTTC
TRBJ1-5	-	-	TRBV6-5	CASSYDRASNQPQHF	TGTGCCAGCAGTTACGATAGGGCAAGCAATCAGCCCCAGCATTTT
TRBJ2-6	-	-	TRBV15	CATSRAQRGAGANVLTF	TGTGCCACCAGCAGAGCCCAAAGGGGGGCTGGGGCCAACGTCCTGACTTTC
TRBJ1-1	-	-	TRBV19	CASSIMRDRSMMAFF	TGTGCCAGTAGTATCATGAGGGACCGGAGTATGATGGCTTTCTTT
TRBJ1-3	-	TRBD1	TRBV5-4	CASSFDRGSGNTIYF	TGTGCCAGCAGCTTCGACAGGGGCTCTGGAAACACCATATATTTT
TRBJ1-4	-	-	TRBV5-1	CASSLDRGSNRVTNEKLFF	TGCGCCAGCAGCTTGGATCGCGGATCTAATCGTGTGACTAATGAAAAACTGTTTTTT
TRBJ1-2	once	-	TRBV28	CASSLFTEANYGYTF	TGTGCCAGCAGTTTATTCACGGAAGCTAACTATGGCTACACCTTC
TRBJ2-7	-	TRBD2	TRBV11-3	CASSAPTGGPGNEQYF	TGTGCCAGCAGCGCACCTACGGGAGGGCCCGGAAACGAGCAGTACTTC
TRBJ2-2	-	-	TRBV19	CASSNPGRNTGELFF	TGTGCCAGTAGTAATCCGGGTCGAAACACCGGGGAGCTGTTTTTT
TRBJ2-7	-	-	TRBV30	CAWKPAGFIGYEQYF	TGTGCCTGGAAACCCGCGGGGTTTATAGGCTACGAGCAGTACTTC
TRBJ2-7	-	-	TRBV11-3	CASRPGTPPYEQYF	TGTGCCAGCAGGCCCGGGACCCCACCTTACGAGCAGTACTTC
TRBJ1-5	-	-	TRBV5-1	CASSLDWGGNQPQHF	TGCGCCAGCAGCTTGGATTGGGGTGGGAATCAGCCCCAGCATTTT
TRBJ1-1	-	TRBD1	TRBV28	CASSSGQGAKTEAFF	TGTGCCAGCAGCTCGGGACAGGGGGCGAAGACTGAAGCTTTCTTT
TRBJ1-5	-	-	TRBV21-1	CASSTSDRVWQARSNQPQHF	TGTGCCAGCAGCACGTCGGACAGGGTTTGGCAGGCAAGGAGCAATCAGCCCCAGCATTTT
TRBJ1-1	-	TRBD1	TRBV18	CASSPREDRLNTEAFF	TGTGCCAGCTCACCACGTGAGGACAGGCTGAACACTGAAGCTTTCTTT
TRBJ2-1	-	-	TRBV6-4	CASSDRNEQFF	TGTGCCAGCAGTGATAGGAATGAGCAGTTCTTC
TRBJ1-5	-	TRBD1	TRBV6-5	CASSPGQGRQPQHF	TGTGCCAGCAGTCCGGGACAGGGGAGGCAGCCCCAGCATTTT
TRBJ2-5	-	TRBD2	TRBV29-1	CSVGRGGETQYF	TGCAGCGTTGGGCGGGGAGGGGAGACCCAGTACTTC
TRBJ1-2	-	-	TRBV10-3	CATGSTGGGYTF	TGTGCCACCGGTAGCACGGGGGGTGGCTACACCTTC